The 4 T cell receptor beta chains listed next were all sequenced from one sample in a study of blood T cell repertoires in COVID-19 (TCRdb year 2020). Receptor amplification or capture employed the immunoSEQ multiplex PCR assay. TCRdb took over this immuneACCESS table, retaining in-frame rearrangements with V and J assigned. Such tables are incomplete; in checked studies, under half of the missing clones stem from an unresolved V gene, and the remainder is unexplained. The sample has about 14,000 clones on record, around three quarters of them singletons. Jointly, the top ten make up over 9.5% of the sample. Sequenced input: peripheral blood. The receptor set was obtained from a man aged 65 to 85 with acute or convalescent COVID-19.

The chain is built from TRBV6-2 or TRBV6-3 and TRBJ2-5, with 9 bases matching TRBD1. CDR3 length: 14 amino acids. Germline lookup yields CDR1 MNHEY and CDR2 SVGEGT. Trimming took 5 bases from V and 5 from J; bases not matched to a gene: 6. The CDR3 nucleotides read TGTGCCAGCAGTCCGACAGGGGGGAGGGAGACCCAGTACTTC. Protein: CASSPTGGRETQYF.

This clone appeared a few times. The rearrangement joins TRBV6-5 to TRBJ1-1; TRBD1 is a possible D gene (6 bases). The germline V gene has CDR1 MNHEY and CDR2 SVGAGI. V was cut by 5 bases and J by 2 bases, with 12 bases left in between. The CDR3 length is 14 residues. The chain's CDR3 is CASSNRARNTEAFF. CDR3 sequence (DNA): TGTGCCAGCAGTAACAGGGCCCGAAACACTGAAGCTTTCTTT.

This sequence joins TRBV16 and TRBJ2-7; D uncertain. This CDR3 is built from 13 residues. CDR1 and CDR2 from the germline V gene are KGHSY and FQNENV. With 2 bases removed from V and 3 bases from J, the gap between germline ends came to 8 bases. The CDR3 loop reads CASSQGPIYEQYF. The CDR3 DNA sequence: TGTGCCAGCAGCCAAGGGCCAATCTACGAGCAGTACTTC.

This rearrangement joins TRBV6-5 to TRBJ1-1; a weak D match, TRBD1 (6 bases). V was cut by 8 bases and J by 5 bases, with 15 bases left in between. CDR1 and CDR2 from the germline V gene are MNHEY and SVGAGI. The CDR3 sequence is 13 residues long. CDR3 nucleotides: TGTGCCAGCGGAGGGGGGGCAGAGACTGAAGCTTTCTTT. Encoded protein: CASGGGAETEAFF.